This T cell receptor (beta chain) was recovered during a study of cytomegalovirus exposure and HLA in healthy donors. Sequenced by immunoSEQ multiplex PCR; TCRdb stores in-frame clones only, minus some. The sample carries about 200,000 clones, approximately 78% recorded once. The CDR3 totals 14 residues. The J segment lost 4 bases and the V segment lost 5 bases, leaving 6 bases of the junction unmatched. Per the germline V gene, CDR1 is SGHRS and CDR2 is YFSETQ. The TCR was taken from a woman under 40 in good health and CMV-seronegative. Specimen: PBMCs. The chain carries TRBV5-1 and TRBJ2-5; TRBD2 matches 9 bases. DNA for the CDR3: TGCGCCAGCAGGTCTAGCGGGGTCAGAGAGACCCAGTACTTC. Translating it yields CASRSSGVRETQYF.